Each of the 27 T cell receptor beta chains below was sequenced from the same sample in a study of CD8 T cells in ankylosing spondylitis. TCRdb recomputed calls from the 5' RACE reads with MiXCR, one row per CDR3 protein. The sample has approximately 150,000 distinct CDR3 sequences, under 45% seen once. Sequenced: synovial fluid, either unsorted or a sorted T cell fraction (not recorded which). Every receptor here comes from a male donor with ankylosing spondylitis.

This clonotype was recorded only once. The chain couples TRBV4-1 to TRBJ2-5, with TRBD1 matching over 7 bases. The CDR3 sequence is 16 residues long. V shed 4 bases and J 10 bases; nucleotides not matched to a gene: 18. Germline V gene lookup returns CDR1 MGHRA and CDR2 YSYEKL. CDR3 residues: CASSPLYRGPRLYQYF. CDR3 DNA: TGCGCCAGCAGCCCCCTCTATAGGGGGCCGAGGTTGTACCAGTACTTC.

This clonotype rates as large (0.1 to 1%). V gene TRBV12-3 or TRBV12-4 combines with J gene TRBJ1-1; D is ambiguous. This CDR3 contains 14 residues. V gave up 6 bases and J gave up 6 bases, with 17 bases separating them. CDR3 DNA: TGTGCCAGCAGCCACGATCCCGGCCTGCCTGAAGCTTTCTTT. This sequence encodes CASSHDPGLPEAFF.

The rearrangement links TRBV20-1 to TRBJ1-4; D might be TRBD1 (6 bases). Germline CDR1 and CDR2: DFQATT and SNEGSKA (reference sequence). There are 13 residues in the CDR3. Trimming removed 3 bases at V and 7 bases at J, with 12 bases between. This CDR3 is CSASAGAAEKLFF. CDR3 in DNA: TGCAGTGCTAGTGCAGGGGCGGCTGAAAAACTGTTTTTT.

This chain links TRBV20-1 with TRBJ1-1; D unclear. The ends were cut back, 0 bases at V and 0 bases at J, with 14 bases in the middle. Looked up from germline, CDR1 is DFQATT and CDR2 is SNEGSKA (reference sequence). The CDR3 sequence is 16 residues long. This CDR3 is CSARDLQSAMNTEAFF. CDR3 nucleotides: TGCAGTGCTAGAGATCTCCAGTCTGCTATGAACACTGAAGCTTTCTTT.

This clonotype was seen a few times. The gene calls are TRBV4-1 and TRBJ2-1; TRBD1 or TRBD2 may be the D gene (6 bases each). The germline V and J ends were trimmed by 4 bases and 0 bases, with 19 bases remaining between them. The germline gives CDR1 MGHRA, CDR2 YSYEKL. The CDR3 is 18 residues long. As DNA, the CDR3 is TGCGCCAGCAGCCGCGTGGGGGGCCCACCTCGCTCCTACAATGAGCAGTTCTTC. This translates into CASSRVGGPPRSYNEQFF.

The V and J genes are TRBV2 and TRBJ1-1, with TRBD1 identical over 10 bases. The CDR3 covers 12 residues. In germline, CDR1 is SNHLY, CDR2 FYNNEI. V was clipped by 8 bases and J by 8 bases; unmatched bases: 5. The CDR3 DNA reads TGTGCCAGCGGGACAGGGGTATTGGAAGCTTTCTTT. Protein: CASGTGVLEAFF. Drawing the rest from reference TRBV2 and TRBJ1-1, the complete variable domain is EPEVTQTPSHQVTQMGQEVILRCVPISNHLYFYWYRQILGQKVEFLVSFYNNEISEKSEIFDDQFSVERPDGSNFTLKIRSTKLEDSAMYFCASGTGVLEAFFGQGTRLTVV.

The chain uses TRBV18 and TRBJ1-1; 9 bases are a match to TRBD1. CDR3 size: 16 residues. The junction had 5 bases not matched to a gene; V was cut back by 3 bases and J by 0 bases. Germline V gene data show CDR1 as KGHSH and CDR2 as LQKENI. The CDR3 loop is CASSPGQGRLNTEAFF. CDR3 bases: TGTGCCAGCTCACCGGGACAGGGAAGATTGAACACTGAAGCTTTCTTT. Filled out from reference TRBV18 and TRBJ1-1, the complete variable domain reads NAGVMQNPRHLVRRRGQEARLRCSPMKGHSHVYWYRQLPEEGLKFMVYLQKENIIDESGMPKERFSAEFPKEGPSILRIQQVVRGDSAAYFCASSPGQGRLNTEAFFGQGTRLTVV.

The chain joins TRBV2 to TRBJ2-3; possible D gene TRBD2, 5 bases. The CDR3 runs 16 residues. Trimming removed 2 bases from V and 1 base from J, with 13 bases in between. CDR1 is SNHLY and CDR2 is FYNNEI in the germline V gene. This chain's CDR3 is CASSEKAGAGTDTQYF. The CDR3 DNA reads TGTGCCAGCAGTGAAAAAGCAGGAGCGGGCACAGATACGCAGTATTTT.

The V and J genes are TRBV12-3 or TRBV12-4 and TRBJ1-2; no definite D call. V gave up 0 bases and J gave up 8 bases, with 10 bases separating them. The CDR3 has 13 residues. The CDR3 DNA reads TGTGCCAGCAGTTTAGCAGGCCGGTTAGGCTACACCTTC. Its protein is CASSLAGRLGYTF.

This chain connects TRBV27 to TRBJ2-7; D gene uncertain. The CDR3 sequence is 14 residues long. V was clipped by 3 bases and J by 2 bases, with 11 bases between them. Germline V gene sequence: CDR1 MNHEY, CDR2 SMNVEV (reference sequence). For the CDR3, the DNA is TGTGCCAGCAGTTTTGGACCGAACCCCTACGAGCAGTACTTC. This encodes CASSFGPNPYEQYF.

This clonotype was recorded at least ten times. The V call is TRBV6-1, the J call TRBJ2-7, with D possibly TRBD2 on 5 matching bases. The V gene lost 1 base and the J gene lost 2 bases, with 9 bases spanning the gap. Germline CDR1 is MNHNS and CDR2 is SASEGT. The CDR3 length is 14 residues. The CDR3 DNA is TGTGCCAGCAGTGAAGTGAGGGCAGCCTACGAGCAGTACTTC. This sequence encodes CASSEVRAAYEQYF.

This clonotype was detected a few times. The chain carries TRBV12-3 or TRBV12-4 and TRBJ2-7; no definite D call. Trimming left V 4 bases short and J 3 bases short, with 4 bases between. The CDR3 is 11 residues long. The CDR3: CASSSYYEQYF. CDR3 DNA: TGTGCCAGCAGTTCCTACTACGAGCAGTACTTC.

The table lists this clonotype with many counts. The genes are TRBV3-1 and TRBJ2-7; D uncertain. Germline V gene data show CDR1 as LGHDT and CDR2 as YNNKEL (reference sequence). The CDR3 runs 15 residues. Trimming stripped 0 bases from V and 2 bases from J, with 11 bases between. CDR3: CASSQEYRDPYEQYF. The CDR3 bases are TGTGCCAGCAGCCAAGAATACCGCGATCCCTACGAGCAGTACTTC.

This clonotype was counted only a few times. J is TRBJ1-2 and V is TRBV4-1; 7 nucleotides match TRBD1. This CDR3 is 14 amino acids long. Germline V lookup: CDR1 MGHRA, CDR2 YSYEKL. The V segment lost 1 base and the J segment 6 bases; nucleotides outside the gene matches: 5. The CDR3 DNA reads as TGCGCCAGCAGCCAAGTCCGACAGGGCAATGGCTACACCTTC. Its translation is CASSQVRQGNGYTF.

This chain connects TRBV4-1 to TRBJ2-7, with TRBD2 matching over 8 bases. CDR1 and CDR2 from the germline V gene are MGHRA and YSYEKL. V lost 2 bases and J lost 0; bases outside the gene matches: 3. The CDR3 spans 15 residues. DNA of the CDR3: TGCGCCAGCAGCCAACTCGGGGGGGGCTCCTACGAGCAGTACTTC. This gives the protein CASSQLGGGSYEQYF.

This clonotype was seen just once. The V gene is TRBV10-3, the J gene TRBJ1-1; no definite D call. CDR3 length equals 16 residues. The ends were cut back, 0 bases at V and 7 bases at J, with 18 bases in the middle. Germline loops: CDR1 ENHRY, CDR2 SYGVKD. This chain's CDR3 is CAISESMKTLNGEAFF. CDR3 bases: TGTGCCATCAGTGAGTCGATGAAGACACTGAACGGTGAAGCTTTCTTT.

This chain uses TRBV28 with TRBJ2-7, with TRBD2 identical over 10 bases. The CDR3 spans 15 residues. The V gene end was trimmed by 5 bases and the J gene end by 3 bases; junction bases not matched to a gene: 7. CDR1 is MDHEN and CDR2 is SYDVKM in the germline V gene. CDR3 sequence reads: CASSGWTSGFYEQYF. CDR3 sequence (DNA): TGTGCCAGCAGTGGATGGACTAGCGGATTCTACGAGCAGTACTTC.

The rearrangement uses TRBV12-3 or TRBV12-4 and TRBJ1-4; weak D call: TRBD1 (5 bases). V dropped 1 base and J dropped 5 bases, with 8 bases sitting between them. The CDR3 totals 14 residues. CDR3: CASSLVGRNEKLFF. Written as DNA, the CDR3 is TGTGCCAGCAGTTTAGTGGGACGGAATGAAAAACTGTTTTTT.

The chain couples TRBV7-9 to TRBJ1-2; D unclear. CDR3 length: 13 amino acids. Looked up from germline, CDR1 is SEHNR and CDR2 is FQNEAQ (reference sequence). Deletions cut 0 bases from V and 6 bases from J, with 8 bases between. CDR3 residues: CASSLALADGYTF. CDR3 bases: TGTGCCAGCAGCTTAGCGTTGGCAGATGGCTACACCTTC.

The chain employs TRBV14 and TRBJ2-7; 7 bases match TRBD1. V gave up 8 bases and J gave up 5 bases; unmatched junction bases: 6. The CDR3 length is 12 residues. Germline assignment: CDR1 SGHDN and CDR2 FVKESK. The CDR3 reads CASGTVMDEQYF. In DNA form, the CDR3 reads TGTGCCAGCGGGACAGTTATGGACGAGCAGTACTTC.

This clonotype showed up just a few times. This sequence joins TRBV6-5 and TRBJ2-3; D is unresolved. V was cut by 2 bases and J by 5 bases, with 14 bases left in between. Looked up from germline, CDR1 is MNHEY and CDR2 is SVGAGI. This CDR3 is 15 amino acids long. The CDR3 sequence: CASSYVSAQGDTQYF. CDR3 coding DNA: TGTGCCAGCAGTTACGTTTCAGCCCAAGGAGATACGCAGTATTTT.

This chain links TRBV4-2 with TRBJ2-7, with D possibly matching TRBD2 (7 bases). V lost 1 base and J 1 base, leaving 11 bases between the germline ends. The length of the CDR3 is 15 residues. Germline V gene data show CDR1 as LGHNA and CDR2 as YNFKEQ. The CDR3 DNA reads TGTGCCAGCAGCCAAGGCGGGGGCTATTCCTACGAGCAGTACTTC. It is translated as CASSQGGGYSYEQYF.

V is TRBV7-8 and J is TRBJ2-7; the match to TRBD2 covers 8 bases. Germline CDR1 reads SGHVS; CDR2 reads FQNEAQ. The V gene end was trimmed by 1 base and the J gene end by 2 bases; junction bases not matched to a gene: 10. The CDR3 has 17 residues. This CDR3 reads CASSLGGGTPRTYEQYF. CDR3 sequence (DNA): TGTGCCAGCAGCTTAGGCGGGGGGACACCGCGGACCTACGAGCAGTACTTC.

The chain links TRBV12-3 or TRBV12-4 to TRBJ2-7; D ambiguous. Between the trimmed V and J ends, which lost 1 base and 2 bases, there was a span of 12 bases. The CDR3 covers 15 residues. This CDR3 is CASSLGLFGPYEQYF. CDR3 coding DNA: TGTGCCAGCAGTTTAGGTCTGTTTGGACCCTACGAGCAGTACTTC.

This clonotype was counted a few times. The CDR3 bases are TGTGCCAGCAGTGAAGCGCCTATCCCACCGGGCTATGGCTACACCTTC. Its protein is CASSEAPIPPGYGYTF. The J gene is TRBJ1-2, the V gene TRBV2; D ambiguous. The CDR3 runs 16 residues. Germline values: CDR1 SNHLY, CDR2 FYNNEI. Trimming left V 0 bases short and J 4 bases short, with 15 bases between.

This chain joins TRBV27 and TRBJ1-1; no clear D gene. Trimming stripped 7 bases from V and 5 bases from J, with 14 bases between. Germline assignment: CDR1 MNHEY and CDR2 SMNVEV (reference sequence). CDR3 length: 13 amino acids. The CDR3 DNA is TGTGCCAGCAAACCCCACAGAGGGACTGAAGCTTTCTTT. It is translated as CASKPHRGTEAFF.

This clonotype was counted only a few times. The chain recombines TRBV12-3 or TRBV12-4 with TRBJ1-5; 9 bases are a match to TRBD1. The length of the CDR3 is 12 residues. V shed 9 bases, J shed 6 bases, and the junction held 3 bases outside the gene matches. The CDR3 region is CASGTGFQPQHF. The CDR3 DNA is TGTGCCAGTGGGACAGGGTTTCAGCCCCAGCATTTT.